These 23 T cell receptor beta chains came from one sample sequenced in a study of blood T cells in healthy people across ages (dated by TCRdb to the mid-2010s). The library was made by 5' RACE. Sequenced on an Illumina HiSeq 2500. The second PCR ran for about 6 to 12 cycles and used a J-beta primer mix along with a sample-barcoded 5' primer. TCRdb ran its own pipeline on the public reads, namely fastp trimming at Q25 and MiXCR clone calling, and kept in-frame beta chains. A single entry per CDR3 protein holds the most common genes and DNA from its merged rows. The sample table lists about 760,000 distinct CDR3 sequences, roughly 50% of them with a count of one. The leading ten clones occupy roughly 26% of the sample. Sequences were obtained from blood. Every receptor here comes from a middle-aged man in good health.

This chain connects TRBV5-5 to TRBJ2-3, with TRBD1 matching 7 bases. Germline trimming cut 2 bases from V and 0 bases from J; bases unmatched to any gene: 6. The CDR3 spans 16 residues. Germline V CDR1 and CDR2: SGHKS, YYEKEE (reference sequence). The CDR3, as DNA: TGTGCCAGCAGCTTCCGGACAGGCGGGAGCACAGATACGCAGTATTTT. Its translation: CASSFRTGGSTDTQYF.

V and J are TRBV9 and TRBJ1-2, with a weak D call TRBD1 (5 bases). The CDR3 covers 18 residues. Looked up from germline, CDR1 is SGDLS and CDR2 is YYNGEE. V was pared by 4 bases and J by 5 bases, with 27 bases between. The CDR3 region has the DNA TGTGCCAGCAGCCCTCGCGGGGACCTCCACCCGTTTCCATATGGCTACACCTTC. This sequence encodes CASSPRGDLHPFPYGYTF.

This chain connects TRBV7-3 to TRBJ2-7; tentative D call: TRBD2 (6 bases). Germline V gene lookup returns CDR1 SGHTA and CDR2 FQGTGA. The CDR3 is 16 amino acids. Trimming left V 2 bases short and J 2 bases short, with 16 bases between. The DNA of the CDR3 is TGTGCCAGCAGCTTAGGTCCAGCGGGCCTAACCTACGAGCAGTACTTC. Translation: CASSLGPAGLTYEQYF.

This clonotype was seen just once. This CDR3 is CSAKHSMNTEAFF. The CDR3 DNA reads as TGCAGTGCTAAACACAGCATGAACACTGAAGCTTTCTTT. This rearrangement joins TRBV20-1 to TRBJ1-1, with D hard to call. Looked up from germline, CDR1 is DFQATT and CDR2 is SNEGSKA (reference sequence). Trimming removed 4 bases from V and 0 bases from J, with 9 bases in between. The CDR3 loop spans 13 amino acids.

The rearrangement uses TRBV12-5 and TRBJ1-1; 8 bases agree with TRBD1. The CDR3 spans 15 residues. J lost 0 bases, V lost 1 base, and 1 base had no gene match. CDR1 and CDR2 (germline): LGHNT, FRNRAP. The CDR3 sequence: CASGLGQGLNTEAFF. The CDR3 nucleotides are TGTGCTAGTGGTTTGGGACAGGGGTTGAACACTGAAGCTTTCTTT.

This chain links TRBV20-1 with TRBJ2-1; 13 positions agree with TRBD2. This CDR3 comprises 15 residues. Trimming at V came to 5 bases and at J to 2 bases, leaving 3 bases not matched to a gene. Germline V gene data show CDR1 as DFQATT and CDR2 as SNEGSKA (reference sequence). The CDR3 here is CSAWTSGGPYNEQFF. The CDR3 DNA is TGCAGTGCTTGGACTAGCGGGGGACCCTACAATGAGCAGTTCTTC.

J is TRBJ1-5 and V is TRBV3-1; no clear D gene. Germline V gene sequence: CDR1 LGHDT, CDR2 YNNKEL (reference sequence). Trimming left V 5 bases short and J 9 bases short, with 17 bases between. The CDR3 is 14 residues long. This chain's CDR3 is CASSGSAALGPQHF. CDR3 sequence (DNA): TGTGCCAGCAGCGGATCGGCGGCCCTGGGGCCCCAGCATTTT.

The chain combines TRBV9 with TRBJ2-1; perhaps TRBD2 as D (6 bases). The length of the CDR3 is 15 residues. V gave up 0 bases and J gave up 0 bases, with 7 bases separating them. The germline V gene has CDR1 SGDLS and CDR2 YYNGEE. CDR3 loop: CASSVVGGSYNEQFF. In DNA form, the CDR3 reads TGTGCCAGCAGCGTAGTCGGGGGCTCCTACAATGAGCAGTTCTTC.

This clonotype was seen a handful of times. The chain's CDR3 is CASSKARLGPNEQFF. The CDR3, as DNA: TGTGCCAGCAGCAAAGCCCGTCTTGGACCAAATGAGCAGTTCTTC. This chain connects TRBV21-1 to TRBJ2-1. TRBV21-1 is a known pseudogene. The CDR3 has 15 amino acids.

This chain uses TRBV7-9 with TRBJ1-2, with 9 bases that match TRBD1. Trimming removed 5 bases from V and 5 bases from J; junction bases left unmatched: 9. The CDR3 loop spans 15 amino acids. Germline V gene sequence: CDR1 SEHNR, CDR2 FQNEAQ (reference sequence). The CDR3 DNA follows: TGTGCCAGCAGCGTAACAGGGGGCGCAGAGTATGGCTACACCTTC. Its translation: CASSVTGGAEYGYTF.

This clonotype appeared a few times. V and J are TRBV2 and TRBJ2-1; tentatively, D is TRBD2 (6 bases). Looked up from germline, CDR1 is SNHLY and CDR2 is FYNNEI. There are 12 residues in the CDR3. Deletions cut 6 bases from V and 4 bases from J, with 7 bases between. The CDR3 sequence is CASSGGYNEQFF. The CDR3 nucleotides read TGTGCCAGCAGCGGGGGATACAATGAGCAGTTCTTC.

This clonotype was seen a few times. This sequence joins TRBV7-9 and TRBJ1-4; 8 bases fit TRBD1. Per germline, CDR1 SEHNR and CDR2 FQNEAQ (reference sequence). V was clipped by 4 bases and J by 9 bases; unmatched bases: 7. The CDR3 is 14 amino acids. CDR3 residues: CASSSLGQGKKLFF. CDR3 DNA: TGTGCCAGCAGCTCGTTAGGACAGGGAAAAAAACTGTTTTTT.

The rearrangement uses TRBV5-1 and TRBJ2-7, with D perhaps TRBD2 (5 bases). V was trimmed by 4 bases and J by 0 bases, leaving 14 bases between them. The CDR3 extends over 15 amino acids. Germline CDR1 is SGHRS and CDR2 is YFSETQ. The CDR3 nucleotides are TGCGCCAGCAGCCCTGATAGTGGGAGCTCCTACGAGCAGTACTTC. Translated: CASSPDSGSSYEQYF.

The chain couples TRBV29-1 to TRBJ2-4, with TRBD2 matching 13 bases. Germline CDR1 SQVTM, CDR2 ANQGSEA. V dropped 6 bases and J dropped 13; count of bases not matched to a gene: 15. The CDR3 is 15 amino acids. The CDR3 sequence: CSVLGLAGVSYKQYF. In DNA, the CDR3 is TGCAGCGTCCTCGGACTAGCGGGAGTTTCGTACAAGCAGTACTTC.

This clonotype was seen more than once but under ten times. CDR3 DNA sequence: TGTGCCAGCAGTAAGAACCGGGACTTCCTCCAGGACATTCAGTACTTC. Encoded protein: CASSKNRDFLQDIQYF. The V and J genes are TRBV12-3 or TRBV12-4 and TRBJ2-4; D may be TRBD2 (6 bases). Trimming took 5 bases from V and 8 from J, leaving 22 bases between them. This CDR3 has 16 amino acids.

CDR3 DNA: TGTGCCAGCAGCTTAGCCAGCGGGAAGGTTGAAGAGACCCAGTACTTC. Protein product: CASSLASGKVEETQYF. The V call is TRBV11-3, the J call TRBJ2-5; 7 bases map to TRBD2. This CDR3 has 16 amino acids. CDR1 and CDR2 from the germline V gene are SGHNT and YENEEA. Trimming removed 1 base from V and 3 bases from J; junction bases left unmatched: 8.

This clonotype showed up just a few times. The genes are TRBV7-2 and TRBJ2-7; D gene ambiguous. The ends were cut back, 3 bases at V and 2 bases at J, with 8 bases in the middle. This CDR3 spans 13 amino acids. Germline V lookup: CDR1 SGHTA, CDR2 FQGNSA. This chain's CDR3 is CASSLIGPYEQYF. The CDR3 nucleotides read TGTGCCAGCAGCTTGATAGGTCCCTACGAGCAGTACTTC.

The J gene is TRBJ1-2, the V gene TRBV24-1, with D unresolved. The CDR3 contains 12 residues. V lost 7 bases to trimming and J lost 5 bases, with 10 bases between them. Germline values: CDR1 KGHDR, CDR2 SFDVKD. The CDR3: CATRGETYGYTF. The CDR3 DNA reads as TGTGCCACCAGGGGCGAGACGTATGGCTACACCTTC.

In DNA, the CDR3 is TGTGCCAGCAGTTACGGGGTCCAAGCTAACTATGGCTACACCTTC. It encodes CASSYGVQANYGYTF. This chain links TRBV12-3 or TRBV12-4 with TRBJ1-2; D remains ambiguous. Trimming stripped 4 bases from V and 0 bases from J, with 12 bases between. The CDR3 covers 15 residues.

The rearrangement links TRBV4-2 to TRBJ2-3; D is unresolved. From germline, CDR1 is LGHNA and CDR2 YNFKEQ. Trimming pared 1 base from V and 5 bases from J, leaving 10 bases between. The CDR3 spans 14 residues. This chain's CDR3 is CASSQAPERDTQYF. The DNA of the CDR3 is TGTGCCAGCAGCCAAGCCCCTGAGCGAGATACGCAGTATTTT.

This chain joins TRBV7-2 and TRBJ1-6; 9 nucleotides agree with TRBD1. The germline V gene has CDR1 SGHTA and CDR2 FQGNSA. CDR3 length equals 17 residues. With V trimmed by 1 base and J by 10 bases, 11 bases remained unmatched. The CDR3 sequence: CASSLDPDRGFLSPLHF. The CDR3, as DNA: TGTGCCAGCAGCTTAGACCCAGACAGGGGGTTTTTGTCACCCCTCCACTTT. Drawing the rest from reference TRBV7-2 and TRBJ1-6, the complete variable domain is GAGVSQSPSNKVTEKGKDVELRCDPISGHTALYWYRQSLGQGLEFLIYFQGNSAPDKSGLPSDRFSAERTGGSVSTLTIQRTQQEDSAVYLCASSLDPDRGFLSPLHFGNGTRLTVT.

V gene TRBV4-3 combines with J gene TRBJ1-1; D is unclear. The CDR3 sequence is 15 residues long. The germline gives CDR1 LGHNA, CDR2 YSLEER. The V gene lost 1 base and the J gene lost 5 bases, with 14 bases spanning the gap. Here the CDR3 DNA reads TGCGCCAGCAGCCAAGGAGCCAGGCTGAGGACTGAAGCTTTCTTT. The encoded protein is CASSQGARLRTEAFF.

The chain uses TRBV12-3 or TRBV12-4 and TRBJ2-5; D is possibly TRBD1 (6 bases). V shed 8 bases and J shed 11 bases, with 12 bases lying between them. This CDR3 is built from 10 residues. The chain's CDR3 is CASGDNEQYF. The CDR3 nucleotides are TGTGCCAGCGGGGACAATGAGCAGTACTTC.